The 29 T cell receptor beta chains listed next were all sequenced from one sample in a study of CD8+CD57+ T cells in acquired aplastic anemia. TCR beta VDJ combinations and CDR3 sequences were profiled from genomic DNA. From the reads, TCRdb called clonotypes with MiXCR, one entry per CDR3 protein. The sample lists about 400,000 distinct CDR3 sequences, roughly 64% occurring once. Sample: sorted CD4+, CD8+, or CD8+CD57+ T cells (not recorded which) from PBMCs. These TCRs come from a human donor in good health, serving as a control.

This clonotype occurred once. The CDR3 is CASSATPSSHSNYGYTF. The CDR3 nucleotides are TGTGCCAGCAGCGCCACCCCCTCGTCTCACAGCAACTATGGCTACACCTTC. The V call is TRBV9, the J call TRBJ1-2; D unclear. The V end lost 3 bases, the J end lost 2 bases, and 20 bases lay between the germline ends. The CDR3 sequence is 17 residues long. Germline V gene lookup returns CDR1 SGDLS and CDR2 YYNGEE.

This clonotype was counted at least ten times. This chain links TRBV7-2 with TRBJ2-5; D not resolved. The CDR3 consists of 15 residues. The V gene's germline CDR1 is SGHTA and CDR2 FQGNSA. The V gene lost 5 bases and the J gene lost 2 bases, with 15 bases spanning the gap. CDR3 loop: CASSLHRAGQETQYF. In DNA form, the CDR3 reads TGTGCCAGCAGCCTCCATCGGGCAGGACAAGAGACCCAGTACTTC. Full variable domain (rest looked up from reference TRBV7-2 and TRBJ2-5): GAGVSQSPSNKVTEKGKDVELRCDPISGHTALYWYRQSLGQGLEFLIYFQGNSAPDKSGLPSDRFSAERTGGSVSTLTIQRTQQEDSAVYLCASSLHRAGQETQYFGPGTRLLVL.

The chain carries TRBV7-9 and TRBJ2-5, with D perhaps TRBD1 or TRBD2 (6 bases each). The CDR3 covers 15 residues. The V gene's germline CDR1 is SEHNR and CDR2 FQNEAQ (reference sequence). Trimming removed 5 bases from V and 14 bases from J, with 27 bases in between. The CDR3 reads CASSVGGANEQSFYF. The CDR3 nucleotides are TGTGCCAGCAGCGTGGGGGGCGCGAATGAGCAGTCCTTCTACTTC.

Details on this clonotype: An end of the junction differs from the germline gene, which may be a read error. J is TRBJ1-1 and V is TRBV9; tentatively, D is TRBD1 (5 bases). CDR3 size: 15 residues. Germline V gives CDR1 SGDLS, CDR2 YYNGEE. CDR3 sequence reads: CASSPPGTGRTETFF. The CDR3 nucleotides are TGTGCCAGTAGCCCCCCAGGGACGGGGCGCACTGAAACTTTCTTT.

Notes on this clonotype: Given a much more abundant clone one base away, this may be a read error. V is TRBV20-1 and J is TRBJ2-1; TRBD2 agrees at 11 bases. The V gene end was trimmed by 4 bases and the J gene end by 5 bases; junction bases not matched to a gene: 10. CDR1 is DFQATT and CDR2 is SNEGSKA in the germline V gene (reference sequence). The CDR3 is 16 amino acids. The CDR3 sequence: CSAMSRGLAVNNEQFF. For the CDR3, the DNA is TGCAGTGCTATGTCCAGGGGACTAGCGGTTAACAATGAGCAGTTCTTC.

The genes are TRBV19 and TRBJ2-3; maybe TRBD2 (6 bases). The V and J ends lost 7 bases and 1 base respectively, with 15 bases between them. The CDR3 runs 15 residues. CDR1 and CDR2 (germline): LNHDA, SQIVND (reference sequence). The CDR3 here is CASTGRGSGTDTQYF. CDR3 in DNA: TGTGCCAGTACAGGACGGGGGTCGGGCACAGATACGCAGTATTTT.

Details on this clonotype: One end of the junction does not line up with germline, which may come from a read error. The V and J genes are TRBV9 and TRBJ2-3; the match to TRBD1 covers 7 bases. The CDR3 loop spans 14 amino acids. Germline CDR1 is SGDLS and CDR2 is YYNGEE. The CDR3 is CASSVGAGGATQYF. CDR3 sequence (DNA): TGCGCCAGCAGCGTCGGGGCAGGGGGAGCTACGCAGTATTTT.

As to this clonotype: A much larger clone differs from this one at a single base, so this may be a read error. The genes are TRBV5-4 and TRBJ2-5, with TRBD2 identical over 7 bases. There are 16 residues in the CDR3. Germline values: CDR1 SGHNT, CDR2 YYREEE (reference sequence). CDR3 bases: TGTGCCAGCGGCTTGGACCGGGACTACCCACAAGAGACCCAGTACTTC. Translating gives CASGLDRDYPQETQYF. The variable domain in full, with the rest retrieved from reference TRBV5-4 and TRBJ2-5, is ETGVTQSPTHLIKTRGQQVTLRCSSQSGHNTVSWYQQALGQGPQFIFQYYREEENGRGNFPPRFSGLQFPNYSSELNVNALELDDSALYLCASGLDRDYPQETQYFGPGTRLLVL.

The CDR3 loop reads CASSLAGPTKGKQYF. The CDR3 coding sequence is TGTGCCAGCAGCTTAGCGGGACCAACTAAGGGAAAGCAGTACTTC. This sequence joins TRBV7-3 and TRBJ2-7, with a tentative D call TRBD2 (6 bases). The germline V and J ends were trimmed by 2 bases and 8 bases, with 19 bases remaining between them. The germline V gene has CDR1 SGHTA and CDR2 FQGTGA. This CDR3 is built from 15 residues.

The chain carries TRBV6-9 and TRBJ1-1; D is unresolved. Per germline, CDR1 MNHGY and CDR2 SVAAGI. The CDR3 consists of 14 residues. V was cut by 10 bases and J by 1 base, with 16 bases left in between. CDR3 nucleotides: TGTGCCACCACTGTCGAAGTTGGGAACACTGAAGCTTTCTTT. Protein: CATTVEVGNTEAFF.

Remarks on this clonotype: Mismatch with germline at one junction end may stem from a read error. The V and J genes are TRBV20-1 and TRBJ2-7; D is possibly TRBD1 or TRBD2 (5 bases each). Germline V gene lookup returns CDR1 DFQATT and CDR2 SNEGSKA (reference sequence). This CDR3 spans 13 amino acids. The CDR3 DNA reads as TGCAGCGCTAGAGGGAGCAGGGTGAACAAGCAGTACTTC. Translating gives CSARGSRVNKQYF.

The chain recombines TRBV2 with TRBJ2-5, with 10 bases identical to TRBD2. CDR3 size: 15 residues. Looked up from germline, CDR1 is SNHLY and CDR2 is FYNNEI. Trimming took 6 bases from V and 9 from J; bases not matched to a gene: 13. Here the CDR3 DNA reads TGTGCCAGCAGCTTACCACTAGCGGGGCGCCAGCCCCAGTACTTC. Translation gives CASSLPLAGRQPQYF.

This clonotype was seen repeatedly, ten times or more. V and J are TRBV20-1 and TRBJ2-3; D unclear. V gave up 5 bases and J gave up 0 bases, with 21 bases separating them. This CDR3 is built from 17 residues. CDR1 DFQATT and CDR2 SNEGSKA come from the germline V gene (reference sequence). The CDR3 loop is CSAPPSHRVPSTDTQYF. The DNA of the CDR3 is TGCAGTGCTCCCCCATCCCACCGGGTCCCTAGCACAGATACGCAGTATTTT.

This clonotype was observed a few times. The chain employs TRBV15 and TRBJ2-7, with a possible D match to TRBD1 (6 bases). Deletions cut 0 bases from V and 4 bases from J, with 13 bases between. The CDR3 contains 15 residues. CDR1 is LNHNV, CDR2 YYDKDF, per germline (reference sequence). The CDR3 sequence: CATSRDRGQGYEQYF. In DNA form, the CDR3 reads TGTGCCACCAGCAGAGATAGGGGTCAGGGGTACGAGCAGTACTTC.

As concerns this clonotype: Likely a read error: the CDR3 ends without its conserved phenylalanine or tryptophan. No DNA is shown, since the ends of the CDR3 on it are uncertain; the CDR3 is the one TCRdb lists. This chain links TRBV9 with TRBJ1-5; the table assigns TRBD1, which was not confirmed against the DNA. The CDR3 numbers 13 amino acids, ends counted. The germline CDR1 and CDR2 sequences are SGDLS and YYNGEE. CDR3 region: CASRFGGQELQYV.

This clonotype appeared a single time. Its ends do not fully match the called genes, so a read error is possible. This chain links TRBV12-3 or TRBV12-4 with TRBJ2-7; D is unresolved. This CDR3 is 14 amino acids long. CDR3 residues: CAISLTVGVYEQYF. The DNA of the CDR3 is TGTGCCATCAGTCTTACGGTTGGGGTTTACGAGCAGTACTTC.

Comment on this clonotype: The CDR3 end shows no conserved phenylalanine or tryptophan, and so a read error is likely. The DNA is left out, because the CDR3 cannot be placed on it with certainty; the CDR3 is given as TCRdb lists it. This rearrangement joins TRBV20-1 to TRBJ2-7. The germline gives CDR1 DFQATT, CDR2 SNEGSKA (reference sequence). The CDR3 sequence runs 10 residues, both termini included. The chain's CDR3 is CSAQVAALNI.

CDR3 loop: CASSFAPHSITSKYF. The DNA of the CDR3 is TGTGCCAGCAGCTTCGCCCCCCATTCAATCACCAGTAAGTACTTC. The gene calls are TRBV9 and TRBJ2-7; no clear D gene. Germline V gives CDR1 SGDLS, CDR2 YYNGEE. V lost 4 bases to trimming and J lost 11 bases, with 25 bases between them. The CDR3 runs 15 residues.

In its sample, this clonotype was seen many times. The gene calls are TRBV9 and TRBJ2-5, with a weak D call TRBD2 (5 bases). Trimming removed 4 bases at V and 2 bases at J, with 18 bases between. Germline-derived CDR1 and CDR2 are SGDLS and YYNGEE. This CDR3 contains 16 residues. The CDR3 coding sequence is TGTGCCAGCAGCCTACCCAGCGAGGGCCTACAAGAGACCCAGTACTTC. Residues: CASSLPSEGLQETQYF.

The rearrangement links TRBV12-3 or TRBV12-4 to TRBJ1-2, with D perhaps matching TRBD1 (5 bases). Between the trimmed V and J ends, which lost 7 bases and 8 bases, there was a span of 14 bases. The CDR3 loop spans 12 amino acids. The CDR3 region has the DNA TGTGCCAGCACCTATGCAGGGAGCGGCTACACCTTC. Protein sequence: CASTYAGSGYTF.

The gene calls are TRBV30 and TRBJ2-5; D may be TRBD2 (6 bases). The CDR3 runs 11 residues. V was pared by 3 bases and J by 13 bases, with 15 bases between. Germline-derived CDR1 and CDR2 are GTSNPN and SVGIG (reference sequence). This CDR3 reads CAWSSRGSRYF. DNA of the CDR3: TGTGCCTGGAGCAGCCGGGGGAGTAGGTACTTC.

The chain is built from TRBV5-1 and TRBJ1-2; TRBD1 agrees at 7 bases. Per germline, CDR1 SGHRS and CDR2 YFSETQ. The CDR3 is made up of 13 amino acids. The V segment lost 2 bases and the J segment 10 bases; nucleotides outside the gene matches: 8. DNA for the CDR3: TGCGCCAGCAGCTTTACAGGGGACACTGACTACACCTTC. It is translated as CASSFTGDTDYTF. Combining the CDR3 with reference TRBV5-1 and TRBJ1-2 gives the whole variable domain KAGVTQTPRYLIKTRGQQVTLSCSPISGHRSVSWYQQTPGQGLQFLFEYFSETQRNKGNFPGRFSGRQFSNSRSEMNVSTLELGDSALYLCASSFTGDTDYTFGSGTRLTVV.

This clonotype was detected only once. The junction and the germline gene differ at one end; a read error may be behind it. This sequence joins TRBV7-2 and TRBJ2-5; 7 bases line up with TRBD2. Germline CDR1 reads SGHTA; CDR2 reads FQGNSA. This CDR3 has 15 residues. The CDR3 loop is CASSVGTGGVQTEYF. The CDR3 DNA reads as TGTGCCAGCAGCGTCGGGACTGGGGGGGTCCAGACCGAGTACTTC.

The genes are TRBV11-2 and TRBJ2-5, with a weak D call TRBD2 (6 bases). V was trimmed by 5 bases and J by 2 bases, leaving 15 bases between them. This CDR3 is built from 15 residues. Germline V gives CDR1 SGHAT, CDR2 FQNNGV. CDR3 DNA: TGTGCCAGCAGCGCGGGACTCCCCGGGCAAGAGACCCAGTACTTC. Encoded protein: CASSAGLPGQETQYF. Full variable domain (remainder filled in from reference TRBV11-2 and TRBJ2-5): EAGVAQSPRYKIIEKRQSVAFWCNPISGHATLYWYQQILGQGPKLLIQFQNNGVVDDSQLPKDRFSAERLKGVDSTLKIQPAKLEDSAVYLCASSAGLPGQETQYFGPGTRLLVL.

CDR3 nucleotides: TGTGCCAGCAGCTTAGGATATGGATCTGGATCACCCCTCCCTGAAGCTTTCTTT. This translates into CASSLGYGSGSPLPEAFF. The chain combines TRBV7-2 with TRBJ1-1; D not resolved. Trimming removed 1 base at V and 6 bases at J, with 24 bases between. From germline, CDR1 is SGHTA and CDR2 FQGNSA. The CDR3 has 18 amino acids.

This clonotype was seen at least ten times. The chain couples TRBV20-1 to TRBJ2-7, with 9 nucleotides matching TRBD2. Germline trimming cut 1 base from V and 1 base from J; bases unmatched to any gene: 5. This CDR3 contains 15 residues. Germline V gene sequence: CDR1 DFQATT, CDR2 SNEGSKA (reference sequence). The CDR3 loop is CSARGSTSGSYEQYF. The CDR3 DNA reads as TGCAGTGCTAGAGGATCGACTAGCGGATCCTACGAGCAGTACTTC.

About this clonotype: Without the conserved terminal phenylalanine or tryptophan, this CDR3 likely stems from a read error. The DNA is left out, because the CDR3 cannot be placed on it with certainty; the CDR3 is given as TCRdb lists it. The gene calls are TRBV9 and TRBJ1-2. The CDR3 adds up to 12 amino acids, both ends counted. Germline CDR1 and CDR2: SGDLS and YYNGEE. The CDR3 sequence: CASSPSGESAAL.

The J gene is TRBJ1-5, the V gene TRBV7-2, with D uncertain. The V end lost 4 bases, the J end lost 3 bases, and 10 bases lay between the germline ends. The CDR3 sequence is 14 residues long. Germline V gives CDR1 SGHTA, CDR2 FQGNSA. DNA for the CDR3: TGTGCCAGCAGCTCCGGTCCCCCCAATCAGCCCCAGCATTTT. Translated, it gives CASSSGPPNQPQHF.

This clonotype was counted many times. The chain recombines TRBV2 with TRBJ1-2; 8 bases line up with TRBD1. The germline V gene encodes CDR1 SNHLY and CDR2 FYNNEI. The CDR3 extends over 14 amino acids. V gave up 4 bases and J gave up 1 base; unmatched junction bases: 2. The CDR3 nucleotides are TGTGCCAGCAGTGGGACAGGGCATAACTATGGCTACACCTTC. Protein: CASSGTGHNYGYTF.